A single sample is the source of the 22 T cell receptor beta chains below, sequenced in a study of CXCR3-negative and CXCR3-positive naive CD8 T cells. It was by 5' RACE with UMI labels that the TRB cDNA libraries were prepared. TCRdb reprocessed the 5' RACE reads and reports one entry per CDR3 protein, with no DNA. The listing records around 140,000 distinct CDR3 sequences. Sequencing was done on a sample of naive CXCR3- CD8+ T cells from blood. As to subset: CD45RO-CCR7+CD27+CD95- naive CD8+ T cells lacking CXCR3 (TNR3-). The receptors shown here come from a human donor in good health. Some clones in this sample may be carry-over from other donors' samples.

The chain has TRBV3-1 and TRBJ2-3. CDR1 is LGHDT, CDR2 YNNKEL, per germline (reference sequence). The CDR3 loop spans 13 amino acids. CDR3 sequence: CASSQVAGDTQYF.

V usage is TRBV4-1 and J usage is TRBJ2-3; without DNA, the TCRdb call of TRBD1 cannot be checked. This CDR3 is 15 amino acids long. Germline CDR1 is MGHRA and CDR2 is YSYEKL. The CDR3 here is CASSQGQGIKDTQYF.

This chain joins TRBV6-2 or TRBV6-3 and TRBJ1-5; the D call of TRBD1 rests on TCRdb alone, since no DNA is present to check it. Germline V gene data show CDR1 as MNHEY and CDR2 as SVGEGT. The CDR3 length is 13 residues. The CDR3 loop is CASSKQGWQPQHF.

The rearrangement links TRBV12-3 or TRBV12-4 to TRBJ2-1; TCRdb reports TRBD2, a call that lacks DNA to check it against. The CDR3 has 13 amino acids. The CDR3 here is CASSPTSGNEQFF.

V gene TRBV7-2 combines with J gene TRBJ2-7. This CDR3 is built from 14 residues. In germline, CDR1 is SGHTA, CDR2 FQGNSA. The CDR3 reads CASSLGVNGYEQYF.

The chain is built from TRBV12-3 or TRBV12-4 and TRBJ1-5. The CDR3 contains 19 residues. CDR3 amino acids: CASSLVRQGAYFSNQPQHF.

The gene calls are TRBV3-1 and TRBJ2-7; TCRdb designates TRBD2, a call that cannot be tested without DNA. The germline V gene encodes CDR1 LGHDT and CDR2 YNNKEL (reference sequence). This CDR3 region has 17 residues. This chain's CDR3 is CASSQDSPWALADEQYF.

The CDR3 loop reads CASGDPTGGYNEQFF. This rearrangement joins TRBV7-3 to TRBJ2-1. This CDR3 spans 15 amino acids. Germline CDR1 reads SGHTA; CDR2 reads FQGTGA.

The V and J genes are TRBV21-1 and TRBJ1-1; checking the TCRdb D call of TRBD1 is not possible without DNA. TRBV21-1 is deemed a pseudogene. This CDR3 contains 15 residues. The CDR3: CASTQGGKGDTEAFF.

V is TRBV28 and J is TRBJ1-5; TCRdb proposes TRBD1, but this gene call is untestable without DNA. The CDR3 sequence is 12 residues long. CDR1 MDHEN and CDR2 SYDVKM come from the germline V gene. The CDR3 region is CASSPRVEPQHF.

The chain employs TRBV30 and TRBJ2-2; TCRdb selects TRBD1, and the lack of DNA leaves this call unchecked. The CDR3 contains 21 residues. Per the germline V gene, CDR1 is GTSNPN and CDR2 is SVGIG (reference sequence). This CDR3 is CAWTSRTPQLTGETGFGELFF.

The V gene is TRBV12-3 or TRBV12-4, the J gene TRBJ2-1; the D call of TRBD2 rests on TCRdb alone, since no DNA is present to check it. CDR3 length: 16 amino acids. The CDR3 sequence: CASRPRLAGLGNEQFF.

The chain employs TRBV6-5 and TRBJ2-3. This CDR3 has 13 amino acids. Germline lookup yields CDR1 MNHEY and CDR2 SVGAGI. CDR3 loop: CASSYQVADTQYF.

The rearrangement joins TRBV5-1 to TRBJ1-1; the TCRdb call, TRBD1, lacks DNA for checking. The CDR3 has 12 amino acids. Germline CDR1 is SGHRS and CDR2 is YFSETQ. The CDR3 region is CASSWAGLEAFF.

The J gene is TRBJ2-7, the V gene TRBV7-9; TCRdb lists TRBD1, though no DNA is available to test this call. CDR1 is SEHNR and CDR2 is FQNEAQ in the germline V gene (reference sequence). This CDR3 comprises 13 residues. CDR3 loop: CASGQAVSYEQYF.

The chain recombines TRBV20-1 with TRBJ2-3; TCRdb proposes TRBD1, but this gene call is untestable without DNA. The CDR3 consists of 14 residues. Germline V gives CDR1 DFQATT, CDR2 SNEGSKA (reference sequence). CDR3 residues: CSARSPLDIYTQYF.

The V gene is TRBV27, the J gene TRBJ2-2; the TRBD1 assignment by TCRdb is unverifiable without DNA. CDR3 length equals 14 residues. Germline CDR1 is MNHEY and CDR2 is SMNVEV (reference sequence). CDR3 sequence reads: CASSTSRNTGELFF.

The J gene is TRBJ1-1, the V gene TRBV5-1. There are 13 residues in the CDR3. CDR1 SGHRS and CDR2 YFSETQ come from the germline V gene. CDR3: CASSLEVRFEAFF.

The chain couples TRBV12-3 or TRBV12-4 to TRBJ1-1; checking the TCRdb D call of TRBD1 is not possible without DNA. The CDR3 is 13 amino acids. The CDR3 sequence is CASITGVNTEAFF.

This chain joins TRBV28 and TRBJ2-7; the TRBD1 assignment by TCRdb is unverifiable without DNA. CDR3 length: 14 residues. The germline V gene encodes CDR1 MDHEN and CDR2 SYDVKM. The CDR3 region is CASSFDRGLYEQYF.

The chain links TRBV12-3 or TRBV12-4 to TRBJ2-7. CDR3 length: 13 amino acids. This chain's CDR3 is CASSFSPIDEQYF.

V gene TRBV5-1 combines with J gene TRBJ2-1; TCRdb designates TRBD1, a call that cannot be tested without DNA. Germline V CDR1 and CDR2: SGHRS, YFSETQ. The CDR3 sequence is 15 residues long. The CDR3: CASSPWTGDYNEQFF. The whole variable domain, filled in from reference TRBV5-1 and TRBJ2-1, reads KAGVTQTPRYLIKTRGQQVTLSCSPISGHRSVSWYQQTPGQGLQFLFEYFSETQRNKGNFPGRFSGRQFSNSRSEMNVSTLELGDSALYLCASSPWTGDYNEQFFGPGTRLTVL.